This T cell receptor (beta chain) appears in the sequencing data of a study of monozygotic twins with inflammatory bowel disease. This CDR3 contains 14 residues. Each donor supplied about 2.5 ml of blood. About this clonotype itself: Antigen specificity is unknown.

Using the 5' RACE reads, TCRdb records one entry per CDR3 protein without DNA. Its table lists approximately 400,000 distinct CDR3 sequences. The study, taken as a whole, reports: Added variability in patient repertoires may stem from differing immunosuppressive treatments. Twins with IBD were found to have lower TCRbeta diversity (inverse Simpson) than healthy co-twins.

Sequencing was carried out using blood. This clonotype was sampled from a human donor with ulcerative colitis or Crohn's disease, or a healthy co-twin of an affected twin (not recorded which). The chain uses TRBV12-3 or TRBV12-4 and TRBJ1-4. The CDR3 loop reads CASRREQENEKLFF.